The 18 T cell receptor beta chains below come from one sample, sequenced in a study of graft-versus-host responses after intestinal transplantation. Sequencing used immunoSEQ multiplex PCR; TCRdb keeps in-frame clones, though not all of them. The sample contains around 96,000 clones, 80% to 95% of which appear only once. Their antigen targets remain unknown. The sample here was unstimulated CD4+ T cells sorted from spleen or lymph node cells, taken before intestinal transplant. These receptors originate from a human donor who received an intestinal transplant.

This rearrangement joins TRBV4-2 to TRBJ2-7; 10 nucleotides agree with TRBD2. Germline V gene sequence: CDR1 LGHNA, CDR2 YNFKEQ. The V gene end was trimmed by 0 bases and the J gene end by 6 bases; junction bases not matched to a gene: 8. This CDR3 is built from 16 residues. The CDR3 bases are TGTGCCAGCAGCCAAGATCAAGCGGGAGGGCCCACCGAGCAGTACTTC. Its translation: CASSQDQAGGPTEQYF.

The chain joins TRBV19 to TRBJ2-3; 9 bases are a match to TRBD1. The CDR3 spans 16 residues. J gave up 3 bases and V 6 bases, and 10 bases lay outside the gene matches. Germline V lookup: CDR1 LNHDA, CDR2 SQIVND (reference sequence). The chain's CDR3 is CASSTMGTGLTDTQYF. In nucleotides, the CDR3 is TGTGCCAGTAGCACCATGGGGACAGGGTTGACAGATACGCAGTATTTT.

As for this clone: The sample carries other DNA sequences with the same CDR3. The chain couples TRBV6-1 to TRBJ2-7, with D possibly TRBD2 on 7 matching bases. The germline V gene encodes CDR1 MNHNS and CDR2 SASEGT. The CDR3 covers 15 residues. With 6 bases removed from V and 0 bases from J, the gap between germline ends came to 15 bases. The DNA for the CDR3 is TGTGCCAGCAGCGGGGGGCAGGCGCTCTCCTACGAGCAGTACTTC. This gives the protein CASSGGQALSYEQYF.

V and J are TRBV6-6 and TRBJ2-2; TRBD2 matches at 10 bases. Germline CDR1 MNHNY, CDR2 SVGAGI (reference sequence). The CDR3 length is 16 residues. J gave up 1 base and V 6 bases, and 5 bases lay outside the gene matches. Here the CDR3 reads CASSRLAGGNTGELFF. DNA of the CDR3: TGTGCCAGCAGCAGACTAGCGGGCGGGAACACCGGGGAGCTGTTTTTT.

The chain combines TRBV19 with TRBJ2-7; a possible D gene is TRBD2 (6 bases). The CDR3 is 15 residues long. Germline values: CDR1 LNHDA, CDR2 SQIVND (reference sequence). Trimming stripped 6 bases from V and 0 bases from J, with 15 bases between. CDR3 protein: CASRRNSGSSYEQYF. As DNA, the CDR3 is TGTGCCAGTAGGAGAAATAGCGGTAGCTCCTACGAGCAGTACTTC. The complete variable domain, with remaining parts taken from reference TRBV19 and TRBJ2-7, reads DGGITQSPKYLFRKEGQNVTLSCEQNLNHDAMYWYRQDPGQGLRLIYYSQIVNDFQKGDIAEGYSVSREKKESFPLTVTSAQKNPTAFYLCASRRNSGSSYEQYFGPGTRLTVT.

This chain joins TRBV7-2 and TRBJ1-1, with D possibly being TRBD1 (6 bases). V shed 5 bases and J shed 3 bases, with 10 bases lying between them. CDR1 is SGHTA, CDR2 FQGNSA, per germline. The CDR3 is 13 residues long. CDR3: CASSTHRDTEAFF. CDR3 in DNA: TGTGCCAGCAGCACCCACAGGGACACTGAAGCTTTCTTT.

On this clone: Additional DNA sequences in this sample encode the identical CDR3. The chain couples TRBV19 to TRBJ2-7, with D maybe TRBD2 (6 bases). The CDR3 runs 12 residues. Germline CDR1 is LNHDA and CDR2 is SQIVND (reference sequence). The V end was cut by 8 bases, the J end by 2 bases, with 10 bases between. The CDR3 DNA sequence: TGTGCCAGTCGTGGAGGGGCCTACGAGCAGTACTTC. It encodes CASRGGAYEQYF.

The V gene is TRBV19, the J gene TRBJ1-5, with a weak D call TRBD1 (5 bases). The CDR3 covers 17 residues. CDR1 and CDR2 (germline): LNHDA, SQIVND (reference sequence). V lost 5 bases to trimming and J lost 0 bases, with 17 bases between them. The CDR3: CASSPRKGRDSNQPQHF. The DNA for the CDR3 is TGTGCCAGTAGTCCACGGAAGGGGCGGGATAGCAATCAGCCCCAGCATTTT. Full variable domain (remainder filled in from reference TRBV19 and TRBJ1-5): DGGITQSPKYLFRKEGQNVTLSCEQNLNHDAMYWYRQDPGQGLRLIYYSQIVNDFQKGDIAEGYSVSREKKESFPLTVTSAQKNPTAFYLCASSPRKGRDSNQPQHFGDGTRLSIL.

V is TRBV11-3 and J is TRBJ2-1; 8 bases match TRBD1. The CDR3 consists of 15 residues. The germline V gene encodes CDR1 SGHNT and CDR2 YENEEA. V gave up 3 bases and J gave up 2 bases; unmatched junction bases: 3. CDR3 nucleotides: TGTGCCAGCAGCTTCGACAGGGGACCCTACAATGAGCAGTTCTTC. Translated: CASSFDRGPYNEQFF.

The rearrangement joins TRBV4-3 to TRBJ1-3, with D maybe TRBD1 (5 bases). Trimming pared 4 bases from V and 0 bases from J, leaving 13 bases between. Per the germline V gene, CDR1 is LGHNA and CDR2 is YSLEER. The CDR3 runs to 16 residues. The CDR3 region has the DNA TGCGCCAGCAGCCTAGGACCAGGGAACTCTGGAAACACCATATATTTT. This gives the protein CASSLGPGNSGNTIYF.

V gene TRBV5-4 combines with J gene TRBJ1-1; 10 nucleotides match TRBD1. Trimming at V came to 4 bases and at J to 1 base, leaving 1 base not matched to a gene. The germline CDR1 and CDR2 sequences are SGHNT and YYREEE (reference sequence). The CDR3 runs to 14 residues. In DNA form, the CDR3 reads TGTGCCAGCAGCGGGGACAGGGGGAACACTGAAGCTTTCTTT. This gives the protein CASSGDRGNTEAFF.

The chain has TRBV5-5 and TRBJ2-3; 8 bases are a match to TRBD2. The CDR3 length is 16 residues. Looked up from germline, CDR1 is SGHKS and CDR2 is YYEKEE (reference sequence). V lost 4 bases, J lost 3 bases, and 10 bases stayed unmatched. The CDR3 sequence is CASSLRGTSGTDTQYF. Written as DNA, the CDR3 is TGTGCCAGCAGCCTCCGTGGGACTAGTGGGACAGATACGCAGTATTTT.

The V and J genes are TRBV5-1 and TRBJ1-1; D gene uncertain. Trimming stripped 3 bases from V and 1 base from J, with 19 bases between. This CDR3 comprises 17 residues. Per the germline V gene, CDR1 is SGHRS and CDR2 is YFSETQ. CDR3 amino acids: CASSYLAVSEPNTEAFF. The CDR3 DNA reads TGCGCCAGCAGCTATCTTGCCGTTTCGGAGCCGAACACTGAAGCTTTCTTT.

The rearrangement links TRBV28 to TRBJ1-2; D is uncertain. Trimming took off 6 bases at V and 0 bases at J, with 11 bases between the two ends. From germline, CDR1 is MDHEN and CDR2 SYDVKM. The CDR3 contains 14 residues. CDR3 protein: CASSNRGPNYGYTF. For the CDR3, the DNA is TGTGCCAGCAGCAACCGAGGGCCTAACTATGGCTACACCTTC.

The CDR3: CASSLGGSYGYTF. As DNA, the CDR3 is TGTGCCAGCAGCTTGGGGGGCAGCTATGGCTACACCTTC. The J gene is TRBJ1-2, the V gene TRBV5-6; D perhaps matches TRBD1 (5 bases). V was trimmed by 0 bases and J by 4 bases, leaving 7 bases between them. Germline CDR1 reads SGHDT; CDR2 reads YYEEEE. The CDR3 is 13 residues long.

CDR3 DNA sequence: TGTGCCAGCAGCGTAGGGCTAGCGGCCAACACAGATACGCAGTATTTT. This translates into CASSVGLAANTDTQYF. The chain carries TRBV9 and TRBJ2-3; TRBD2 aligns across 7 bases. CDR1 is SGDLS and CDR2 is YYNGEE in the germline V gene. The CDR3 is made up of 16 amino acids. With 0 bases clipped from V and 2 bases from J, the junction kept 6 bases outside the gene matches.

This clone was found a few times. CDR3 bases: TGTGCCAGCAGTTTATTTTCGGTGAAGACCCAGTACTTC. This encodes CASSLFSVKTQYF. This chain connects TRBV28 to TRBJ2-5; D remains unclear. Per the germline V gene, CDR1 is MDHEN and CDR2 is SYDVKM. The CDR3 totals 13 residues. V was shortened by 1 base and J by 6 bases, with 9 bases between the two germline ends.

The rearrangement joins TRBV5-1 to TRBJ1-1, with 7 bases that match TRBD1. Losses at the gene ends were 5 bases for V and 4 bases for J; bases not matched to a gene: 5. CDR3 length: 13 residues. The V gene's germline CDR1 is SGHRS and CDR2 YFSETQ. As DNA, the CDR3 is TGCGCCAGCAGTCTACAGGGGACCACTGAAGCTTTCTTT. Translating gives CASSLQGTTEAFF.